This entry lists 23 T cell receptor beta chains sequenced from one sample in a study of T cells after yellow fever vaccination. TCRdb reprocessed the 5' RACE reads via MiXCR and lists one record per CDR3 protein. The profile covers hundreds of thousands of distinct CDR3 sequences, with 8% to 9.5% appearing a single time and approximately 18% taken by the ten largest. The material sequenced was PBMCs, taken approximately 40 days after the first yellow fever vaccination. These receptors were collected from a man in his late teens or twenties who received the YFV17D yellow fever vaccine.

The chain uses TRBV5-5 and TRBJ2-1; TRBD2 matches 7 bases. Losses at the gene ends were 2 bases for V and 5 bases for J; bases not matched to a gene: 4. The CDR3 totals 14 residues. Germline CDR1 SGHKS, CDR2 YYEKEE (reference sequence). The CDR3 sequence is CASSFWTSDNEQFF. The CDR3 DNA sequence: TGTGCCAGCAGCTTTTGGACTAGTGACAATGAGCAGTTCTTC. Using reference TRBV5-5 and TRBJ2-1 for the parts outside the CDR3, the full variable domain is DAGVTQSPTHLIKTRGQQVTLRCSPISGHKSVSWYQQVLGQGPQFIFQYYEKEERGRGNFPDRFSARQFPNYSSELNVNALLLGDSALYLCASSFWTSDNEQFFGPGTRLTVL.

The chain is built from TRBV7-9 and TRBJ2-3; D is perhaps TRBD1 (5 bases). The CDR3 runs to 15 residues. Per germline, CDR1 SEHNR and CDR2 FQNEAQ (reference sequence). Between the trimmed V and J ends, which lost 3 bases and 6 bases, there was a span of 16 bases. This CDR3 reads CASSFQGAARDTQYF. The DNA for the CDR3 is TGTGCCAGCAGCTTCCAAGGGGCCGCCAGGGATACGCAGTATTTT.

This clonotype was observed a few times. V gene TRBV20-1 combines with J gene TRBJ1-5; the D is unclear. This CDR3 has 16 amino acids. Germline V CDR1 and CDR2: DFQATT, SNEGSKA (reference sequence). The germline V and J ends were trimmed by 0 bases and 5 bases, with 17 bases remaining between them. CDR3 residues: CSARDRSTAFDQPQHF. DNA of the CDR3: TGCAGTGCTAGAGATAGGTCTACAGCCTTTGATCAGCCCCAGCATTTT.

A few counts support this clonotype. This chain joins TRBV24-1 and TRBJ2-3; D is ambiguous. V lost 4 bases, J lost 2 bases, and 12 bases lay in between. This CDR3 has 15 residues. In germline, CDR1 is KGHDR, CDR2 SFDVKD. CDR3 nucleotide sequence: TGTGCCACCAGTGACCCGACTGAAGACACAGATACGCAGTATTTT. It is translated as CATSDPTEDTDTQYF.

This clonotype was seen ten or more times. This rearrangement joins TRBV24-1 to TRBJ2-5; D is perhaps TRBD1 (6 bases). From germline, CDR1 is KGHDR and CDR2 SFDVKD. The ends were cut back, 4 bases at V and 3 bases at J, with 14 bases in the middle. CDR3 length: 15 amino acids. The CDR3 loop is CATSDASQGKETQYF. The CDR3, as DNA: TGTGCCACCAGTGACGCTTCACAGGGTAAAGAGACCCAGTACTTC.

This clonotype was found a few times. The CDR3 loop is CASSLMGQPQHF. The CDR3 nucleotides read TGTGCCAGCAGCTTAATGGGTCAGCCCCAGCATTTT. The chain couples TRBV7-3 to TRBJ1-5; D unclear. The CDR3 is 12 amino acids. The V gene's germline CDR1 is SGHTA and CDR2 FQGTGA. Trimming left V 1 base short and J 6 bases short, with 4 bases between. The full variable domain, its missing parts supplied by reference TRBV7-3 and TRBJ1-5, is GAGVSQTPSNKVTEKGKYVELRCDPISGHTALYWYRQSLGQGPEFLIYFQGTGAADDSGLPNDRFFAVRPEGSVSTLKIQRTERGDSAVYLCASSLMGQPQHFGDGTRLSIL.

This clonotype was seen more than once but under ten times. The chain joins TRBV5-1 to TRBJ2-1, with 9 bases identical to TRBD2. Trimming removed 0 bases from V and 0 bases from J; junction bases left unmatched: 10. The V gene's germline CDR1 is SGHRS and CDR2 YFSETQ. The CDR3 length is 19 residues. The CDR3 spells CASSLDGGGGPSSYNEQFF. As DNA, the CDR3 is TGCGCCAGCAGCTTGGATGGCGGGGGGGGCCCGAGCTCCTACAATGAGCAGTTCTTC.

The table lists this clonotype with a few counts. This chain connects TRBV20-1 to TRBJ2-1; 12 bases line up with TRBD2. The length of the CDR3 is 12 residues. CDR1 and CDR2 (germline): DFQATT, SNEGSKA (reference sequence). V lost 6 bases and J lost 12; bases outside the gene matches: 6. The CDR3 sequence is CSARRLAGAQFF. The CDR3 nucleotides read TGCAGTGCCCGCCGACTAGCGGGGGCGCAGTTCTTC.

This clonotype was found a few times. The genes are TRBV5-5 and TRBJ1-6; possible D gene TRBD1, 5 bases. The V gene's germline CDR1 is SGHKS and CDR2 YYEKEE (reference sequence). The CDR3 is 14 amino acids. Trimming took off 2 bases at V and 7 bases at J, with 10 bases between the two ends. The DNA of the CDR3 is TGTGCCAGCAGCTTCTCACCAGGGAATTCACCCCTCCACTTT. This encodes CASSFSPGNSPLHF.

The chain is built from TRBV14 and TRBJ2-7; TRBD1 aligns across 8 bases. The CDR3 covers 13 residues. Germline CDR1 and CDR2: SGHDN and FVKESK. V lost 6 bases, J lost 4 bases, and 5 bases stayed unmatched. The CDR3 protein is CASRPTGGYEQYF. The DNA of the CDR3 is TGTGCCAGCAGGCCAACAGGGGGATACGAGCAGTACTTC.

This clonotype was seen more than once but under ten times. This chain connects TRBV6-5 to TRBJ2-4; D uncertain. Trimming stripped 0 bases from V and 6 bases from J, with 15 bases between. Germline CDR1 MNHEY, CDR2 SVGAGI. The CDR3 sequence is 16 residues long. In DNA, the CDR3 is TGTGCCAGCAGTTACTCGATTGATAGTTGGGGAAACATTCAGTACTTC. Translating it yields CASSYSIDSWGNIQYF.

This clonotype came up a few times. CDR3 in amino acids: CASSRPGGGGNTIYF. In DNA, the CDR3 is TGCGCCAGCAGTCGCCCGGGCGGGGGAGGAAACACCATATATTTT. The V gene is TRBV4-1, the J gene TRBJ1-3, with a possible D match to TRBD1 (5 bases). CDR3 length: 15 amino acids. CDR1 and CDR2 (germline): MGHRA, YSYEKL. V gave up 6 bases and J gave up 4 bases, with 16 bases separating them.

The V and J genes are TRBV7-2 and TRBJ1-2; 10 bases fit TRBD1. The junction had 6 bases not matched to a gene; V was cut back by 4 bases and J by 4 bases. There are 15 residues in the CDR3. Germline V lookup: CDR1 SGHTA, CDR2 FQGNSA. Here the CDR3 DNA reads TGTGCCAGCAGCTACCGGGACAGGGGAGTCTATGGCTACACCTTC. Translated: CASSYRDRGVYGYTF.

The rearrangement uses TRBV13 and TRBJ2-2; tentative D call: TRBD1 (5 bases). The CDR3 runs 15 residues. CDR1 is PRHDT and CDR2 is FYEKMQ in the germline V gene (reference sequence). The V end lost 9 bases, the J end lost 2 bases, and 16 bases lay between the germline ends. The CDR3, as DNA: TGTGCCAGTTGTTCCCTGGACAAAAACACCGGGGAGCTGTTTTTT. Translating it yields CASCSLDKNTGELFF.

This clonotype was recorded at least ten times. The gene calls are TRBV12-3 or TRBV12-4 and TRBJ1-2; a possible D gene is TRBD1 (6 bases). Deletions cut 5 bases from V and 4 bases from J, with 11 bases between. This CDR3 is 13 amino acids long. The CDR3 region has the DNA TGTGCCAGCAGTCAGGACAGAGTCTATGGCTACACCTTC. Amino acids: CASSQDRVYGYTF.

The chain uses TRBV19 and TRBJ2-7, with 8 bases aligning to TRBD1. In germline, CDR1 is LNHDA, CDR2 SQIVND (reference sequence). This CDR3 has 14 residues. Losses at the gene ends were 10 bases for V and 0 bases for J; bases not matched to a gene: 8. The CDR3 sequence: CATKTGDLSYEQYF. The CDR3 DNA is TGTGCCACCAAGACAGGGGACCTCTCCTACGAGCAGTACTTC. The variable domain in full, with the rest retrieved from reference TRBV19 and TRBJ2-7, is DGGITQSPKYLFRKEGQNVTLSCEQNLNHDAMYWYRQDPGQGLRLIYYSQIVNDFQKGDIAEGYSVSREKKESFPLTVTSAQKNPTAFYLCATKTGDLSYEQYFGPGTRLTVT.

V is TRBV11-2 and J is TRBJ2-1, with 10 nucleotides matching TRBD2. This CDR3 has 17 amino acids. In germline, CDR1 is SGHAT, CDR2 FQNNGV. V lost 5 bases, J lost 9 bases, and 16 bases stayed unmatched. The CDR3, as DNA: TGTGCCAGCAGCCGCGCTCTCGAGCTAGCGGGGGTGGGTGAGCAGTTCTTC. This encodes CASSRALELAGVGEQFF.

The chain couples TRBV4-1 to TRBJ2-6, with D maybe TRBD1 (6 bases). The germline gives CDR1 MGHRA, CDR2 YSYEKL. V was clipped by 5 bases and J by 0 bases, with 14 bases between them. This CDR3 is built from 17 residues. This chain's CDR3 is CASSSSGTPSGANVLTF. The CDR3 DNA reads as TGCGCCAGCAGCAGCTCCGGGACACCCTCTGGGGCCAACGTCCTGACTTTC.

This clonotype was counted a few times. The CDR3 nucleotides read TGTGCCAGCACCTGGGGAAACACCATATATTTT. Residues: CASTWGNTIYF. The chain is built from TRBV12-3 or TRBV12-4 and TRBJ1-3; D remains ambiguous. V was pared by 7 bases and J by 4 bases, with 5 bases between. The CDR3 is made up of 11 amino acids.

In this sample, this clonotype turned up a few times. The V and J genes are TRBV5-6 and TRBJ1-1; no firm D call. This CDR3 is 14 amino acids long. V was shortened by 0 bases and J by 1 base, with 7 bases between the two germline ends. In germline, CDR1 is SGHDT, CDR2 YYEEEE. The CDR3 nucleotides read TGTGCCAGCAGCTTGGACCCTTCGAACACTGAAGCTTTCTTT. This encodes CASSLDPSNTEAFF.

The chain combines TRBV7-2 with TRBJ2-2; D might be TRBD1 (5 bases). The CDR3 contains 13 residues. With 8 bases removed from V and 1 base from J, the gap between germline ends came to 8 bases. Per germline, CDR1 SGHTA and CDR2 FQGNSA. In nucleotides, the CDR3 is TGTGCCAGCTGGGGCAGGAACACCGGGGAGCTGTTTTTT. This sequence encodes CASWGRNTGELFF.

The table lists this clonotype with a few counts. The genes are TRBV7-6 and TRBJ1-4; TRBD1 might be the D (6 bases). The CDR3 is 14 amino acids. Germline values: CDR1 SGHVS, CDR2 FNYEAQ. V gave up 5 bases and J gave up 8 bases, with 15 bases separating them. This chain's CDR3 is CASSPARGREKLFF. In DNA form, the CDR3 reads TGTGCCAGCAGCCCCGCGCGGGGGCGCGAAAAACTGTTTTTT.

This clonotype was seen more than once but under ten times. The chain has TRBV7-2 and TRBJ1-5, with 7 bases identical to TRBD1. Per germline, CDR1 SGHTA and CDR2 FQGNSA. The CDR3 contains 15 residues. V trimming: 5 bases; J trimming: 6 bases; junction bases outside the gene matches: 10. The CDR3 loop is CASSGKGAWSQPQHF. The CDR3 bases are TGTGCCAGCAGCGGGAAGGGGGCTTGGAGTCAGCCCCAGCATTTT.